This TCR beta chain originates from a study of long-term antiretroviral therapy in people with HIV. General study results and limits: Relative to control repertoires, HIV repertoires exhibited narrower CDR3 length ranges. Even long-term ART left TRB diversity below transplant donor controls, despite gains.

Survey-level resolution applied to immunoSEQ assay v3.0. Sequencing used immunoSEQ multiplex PCR; TCRdb keeps in-frame clones, though not all of them. The sample carries some 24,000 clones, about 86% recorded once. The CDR3 covers 15 residues. Germline lookup yields CDR1 LGHNA and CDR2 YSLEER. V dropped 0 bases and J dropped 3 bases, with 11 bases sitting between them. A remark on this clone: Antigen: not known.

The study used samples holding about 0.9-11 million cryopreserved PBMC before DNA extraction. Material: unsorted PBMCs, obtained at the start of antiretroviral therapy, before treatment. The sequence was collected from a young woman with HIV. The chain couples TRBV4-3 to TRBJ1-1; D unresolved. DNA of the CDR3: TGCGCCAGCAGCCAAGATTTAGGCAGTTACACTGAAGCTTTCTTT. Translating gives CASSQDLGSYTEAFF.